This T cell receptor beta chain came from a study of blood T cell repertoires in COVID-19. Study context: Acute and convalescent COVID-19 specimens originated in the United States, Italy and Spain.

The V gene lost 3 bases and the J gene lost 0 bases, with 15 bases spanning the gap. In germline, CDR1 is KGHSH, CDR2 LQKENI. This CDR3 region has 16 residues. Only in-frame clones appear in the TCRdb table, and some are missing; sequencing was by immunoSEQ multiplex PCR. The sample lists about 160,000 clones; approximately 83% were seen once. Material: peripheral blood. This sequence was found in a man between 65 and 79 years old with acute or convalescent COVID-19. The chain employs TRBV18 and TRBJ2-7, with D tentatively TRBD1 (5 bases). As DNA, the CDR3 is TGTGCCAGCTCACCCCCTGTCAGGGCGAGCTCCTACGAGCAGTACTTC. Amino acid sequence: CASSPPVRASSYEQYF.